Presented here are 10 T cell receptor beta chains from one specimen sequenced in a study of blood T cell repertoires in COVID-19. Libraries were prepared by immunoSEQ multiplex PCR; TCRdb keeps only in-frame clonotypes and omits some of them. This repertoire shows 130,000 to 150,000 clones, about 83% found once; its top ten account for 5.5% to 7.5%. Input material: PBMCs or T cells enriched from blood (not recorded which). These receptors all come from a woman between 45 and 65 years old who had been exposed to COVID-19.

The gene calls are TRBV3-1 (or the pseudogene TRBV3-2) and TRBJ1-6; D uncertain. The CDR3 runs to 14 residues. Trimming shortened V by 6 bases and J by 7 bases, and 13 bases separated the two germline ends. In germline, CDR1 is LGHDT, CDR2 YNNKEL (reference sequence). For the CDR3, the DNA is TGTGCCAGCAGTACACTTACGGGGAATTCACCCCTCCACTTT. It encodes CASSTLTGNSPLHF.

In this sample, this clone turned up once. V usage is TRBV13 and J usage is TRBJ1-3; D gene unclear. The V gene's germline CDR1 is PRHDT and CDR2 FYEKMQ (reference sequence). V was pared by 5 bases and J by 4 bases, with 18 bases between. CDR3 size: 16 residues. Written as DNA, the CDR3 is TGTGCCAGCAGCGCCCTCTTTGGTTGGGAGGGAAACACCATATATTTT. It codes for CASSALFGWEGNTIYF.

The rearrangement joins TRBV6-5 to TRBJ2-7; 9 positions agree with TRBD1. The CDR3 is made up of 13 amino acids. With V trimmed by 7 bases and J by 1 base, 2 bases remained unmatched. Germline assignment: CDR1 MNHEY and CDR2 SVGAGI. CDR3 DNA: TGTGCCAGCATGGGGACAGGGTCCTACGAGCAGTACTTC. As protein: CASMGTGSYEQYF.

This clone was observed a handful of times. Written as DNA, the CDR3 is TGTGCCAGCACCTTCGACAGGGGTAACTATGGCTACACCTTC. Protein sequence: CASTFDRGNYGYTF. The V call is TRBV9, the J call TRBJ1-2, with 8 bases lining up with TRBD1. Losses at the gene ends were 6 bases for V and 1 base for J; bases not matched to a gene: 5. The length of the CDR3 is 14 residues. Germline CDR1 and CDR2: SGDLS and YYNGEE.

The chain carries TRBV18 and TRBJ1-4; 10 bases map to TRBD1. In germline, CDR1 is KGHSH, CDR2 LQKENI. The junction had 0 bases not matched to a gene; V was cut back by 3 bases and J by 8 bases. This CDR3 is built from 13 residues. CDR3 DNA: TGTGCCAGCTCACCGACAGGGGGCGAAAAACTGTTTTTT. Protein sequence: CASSPTGGEKLFF.

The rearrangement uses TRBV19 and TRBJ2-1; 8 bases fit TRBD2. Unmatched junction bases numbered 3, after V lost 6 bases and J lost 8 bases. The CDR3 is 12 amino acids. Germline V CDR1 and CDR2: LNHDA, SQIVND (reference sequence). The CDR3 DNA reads TGTGCCAGTAGCGGGGGGGCCTATGAGCAGTTCTTC. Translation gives CASSGGAYEQFF.

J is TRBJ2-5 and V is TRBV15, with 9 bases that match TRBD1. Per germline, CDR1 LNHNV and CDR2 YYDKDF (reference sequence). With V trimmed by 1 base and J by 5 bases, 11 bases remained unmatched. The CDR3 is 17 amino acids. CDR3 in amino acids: CATSRVPGQGFSETQYF. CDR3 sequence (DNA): TGTGCCACCAGCAGAGTACCGGGACAGGGCTTTTCGGAGACCCAGTACTTC.

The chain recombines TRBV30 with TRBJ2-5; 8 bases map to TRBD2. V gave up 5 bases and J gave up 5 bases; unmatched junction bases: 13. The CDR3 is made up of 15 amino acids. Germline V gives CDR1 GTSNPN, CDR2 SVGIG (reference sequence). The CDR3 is CAWGLADGRGETQYF. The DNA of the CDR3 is TGTGCCTGGGGGTTGGCTGACGGGAGGGGGGAGACCCAGTACTTC.

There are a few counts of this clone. The CDR3 protein is CASSPTSLGQGYEQYF. The CDR3 bases are TGTGCCAGCAGCCCGACCTCCCTTGGACAGGGCTACGAGCAGTACTTC. This chain links TRBV9 with TRBJ2-7, with 8 bases fitting TRBD1. The junction had 12 bases not matched to a gene; V was cut back by 4 bases and J by 3 bases. Germline CDR1 and CDR2: SGDLS and YYNGEE. CDR3 length: 16 amino acids.

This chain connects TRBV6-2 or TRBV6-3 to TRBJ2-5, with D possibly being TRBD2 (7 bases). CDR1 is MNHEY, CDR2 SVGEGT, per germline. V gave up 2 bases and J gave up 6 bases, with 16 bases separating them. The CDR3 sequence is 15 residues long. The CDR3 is CASSYTGTIMQTQYF. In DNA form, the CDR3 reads TGTGCCAGCAGTTACACAGGGACTATCATGCAGACCCAGTACTTC.